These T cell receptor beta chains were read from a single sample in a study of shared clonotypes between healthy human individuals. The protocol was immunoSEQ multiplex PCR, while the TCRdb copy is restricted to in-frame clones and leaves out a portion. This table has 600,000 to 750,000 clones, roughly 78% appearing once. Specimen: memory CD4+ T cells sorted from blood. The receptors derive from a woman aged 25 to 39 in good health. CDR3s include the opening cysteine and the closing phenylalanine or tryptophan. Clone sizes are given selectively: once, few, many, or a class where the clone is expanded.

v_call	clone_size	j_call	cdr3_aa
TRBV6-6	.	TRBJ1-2	CASSIHLNYGYTF
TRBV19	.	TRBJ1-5	CASSMSVSNQPQHF
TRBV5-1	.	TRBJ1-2	CASSDNYGYTF
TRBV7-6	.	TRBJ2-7	CASSFVMDREQYF
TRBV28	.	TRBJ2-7	CASSITSHEQYF
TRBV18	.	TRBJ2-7	CASSPPSRRTSYEQYF
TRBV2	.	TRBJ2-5	CASRHRLQETQYF
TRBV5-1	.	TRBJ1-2	CASSSGTLPGYTF
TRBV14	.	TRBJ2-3	CASSQVQETDTQYF
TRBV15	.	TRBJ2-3	CATSRDWTSGRGVTDTQYF
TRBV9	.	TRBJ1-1	CASSILQGSNTEAFF
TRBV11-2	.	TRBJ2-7	CASSRTGLSYEQYF
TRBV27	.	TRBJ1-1	CASSPPFQGFIGRSAEAFF
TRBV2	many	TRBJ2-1	CASIPGTAGGPYNEQFF
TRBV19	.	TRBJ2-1	CASRGPREFF
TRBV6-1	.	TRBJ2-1	CASRGLARTNEQFF
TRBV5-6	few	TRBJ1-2	CARRGERAGRYGYTF
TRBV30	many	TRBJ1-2	CAWSVQAGYGYTF
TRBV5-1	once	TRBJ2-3	CASTGGRGGTDTQYF
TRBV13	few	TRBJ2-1	CASSSFPATDSYNEQFF
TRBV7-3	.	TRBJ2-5	CASSPGPAQGETQYF
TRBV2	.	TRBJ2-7	CASSEKQGFEQYF
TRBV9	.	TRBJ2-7	CASSPQDRSYYEQYF
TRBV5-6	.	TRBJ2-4	CASSHRSAKNIQYF
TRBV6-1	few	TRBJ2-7	CASSVGGAENEQYF
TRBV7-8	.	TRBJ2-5	CASSWTEETQYF
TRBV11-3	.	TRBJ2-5	CASSPGTNQETQYF
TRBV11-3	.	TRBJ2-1	CASSLGGDSYNEQFF
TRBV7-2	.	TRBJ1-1	CASSLSLNTEAFF
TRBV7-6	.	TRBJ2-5	CASSLTGAGETQYF
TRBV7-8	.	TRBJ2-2	CASSSSRRGVGELFF
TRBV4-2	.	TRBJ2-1	CASSQDLLRSGSKNEQFF
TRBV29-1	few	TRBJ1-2	CSVEAGPYGYTF